This passage covers 18 T cell receptor beta chains from one sample sequenced in a study of shared clonotypes between healthy human individuals. Using immunoSEQ multiplex PCR, the repertoire was profiled, and TCRdb retains in-frame clones only, with some absent. The sample contains about 2.4 million clones, around nine tenths of which appear only once. Sample: naive CD4+ T cells sorted from blood. As for subset: CD45RA+ positively selected. These receptors originate from a young man in good health.

The V and J genes are TRBV9 and TRBJ2-7; no reliable D call. The germline gives CDR1 SGDLS, CDR2 YYNGEE. The ends were cut back, 2 bases at V and 5 bases at J, with 11 bases in the middle. The CDR3 totals 13 residues. The CDR3 loop is CASSVGRVHEQYF. DNA of the CDR3: TGTGCCAGCAGCGTGGGAAGGGTGCACGAGCAGTACTTC.

This chain uses TRBV19 with TRBJ1-5; tentative D call: TRBD1 (5 bases). The V and J ends lost 6 bases and 3 bases respectively, with 12 bases between them. This CDR3 region has 14 residues. Germline V lookup: CDR1 LNHDA, CDR2 SQIVND (reference sequence). CDR3 DNA sequence: TGTGCCAGTAGCTACAGACAGTTCAATCAGCCCCAGCATTTT. This gives the protein CASSYRQFNQPQHF.

This clone was seen only once. V is TRBV30 and J is TRBJ2-7; 11 nucleotides align to TRBD2. Germline V lookup: CDR1 GTSNPN, CDR2 SVGIG (reference sequence). The CDR3 sequence is 15 residues long. The junction had 10 bases not matched to a gene; V was cut back by 3 bases and J by 6 bases. For the CDR3, the DNA is TGTGCCTGGAGAGAACTAGCGGGAGCCCCCCTCGAGCAGTACTTC. Residues: CAWRELAGAPLEQYF.

In the case of this clone: The same CDR3 also results from other DNA sequences found in this sample. V is TRBV6-5 and J is TRBJ1-4; D not resolved. Per the germline V gene, CDR1 is MNHEY and CDR2 is SVGAGI. Trimming took 7 bases from V and 6 from J, leaving 9 bases between them. This CDR3 spans 12 amino acids. Written as DNA, the CDR3 is TGTGCCAGCACGGGGAGGGATGAAAAACTGTTTTTT. Translated, it gives CASTGRDEKLFF.

The CDR3 loop reads CASSYLGGGHRSSYEQYF. As DNA, the CDR3 is TGTGCCAGCAGCTATCTCGGGGGGGGCCATCGGTCCTCCTACGAGCAGTACTTC. The chain joins TRBV5-4 to TRBJ2-7, with TRBD2 matching over 8 bases. Trimming removed 3 bases from V and 0 bases from J; junction bases left unmatched: 14. The CDR3 has 18 amino acids. Germline loops: CDR1 SGHNT, CDR2 YYREEE (reference sequence).

The chain is built from TRBV19 and TRBJ2-7; 9 nucleotides agree with TRBD2. Per the germline V gene, CDR1 is LNHDA and CDR2 is SQIVND (reference sequence). The CDR3 extends over 12 amino acids. The V gene end was trimmed by 8 bases and the J gene end by 6 bases; junction bases not matched to a gene: 5. The CDR3 nucleotides are TGTGCCAGTCGCGGGGGGGTCAGCGAGCAGTACTTC. It is translated as CASRGGVSEQYF.

The genes are TRBV12-5 and TRBJ1-4; no definite D call. Germline CDR1 and CDR2: LGHNT and FRNRAP. Deletions cut 2 bases from V and 6 bases from J, with 7 bases between. The CDR3 consists of 13 residues. CDR3 sequence (DNA): TGTGCTAGTGGTTTGTCCCAGGATGAAAAACTGTTTTTT. Protein product: CASGLSQDEKLFF.

V is TRBV19 and J is TRBJ1-1, with TRBD1 matching over 7 bases. Germline values: CDR1 LNHDA, CDR2 SQIVND (reference sequence). V shed 6 bases and J 4 bases; nucleotides not matched to a gene: 8. The CDR3 covers 14 residues. CDR3 in DNA: TGTGCCAGTAGCCGAGAGGGGGCCACCACTGAAGCTTTCTTT. Translation gives CASSREGATTEAFF. Full variable domain (remainder filled in from reference TRBV19 and TRBJ1-1): DGGITQSPKYLFRKEGQNVTLSCEQNLNHDAMYWYRQDPGQGLRLIYYSQIVNDFQKGDIAEGYSVSREKKESFPLTVTSAQKNPTAFYLCASSREGATTEAFFGQGTRLTVV.

The chain is built from TRBV6-1 and TRBJ1-3; D remains unclear. CDR3 length: 14 amino acids. The ends were cut back, 6 bases at V and 0 bases at J, with 9 bases in the middle. The germline V gene has CDR1 MNHNS and CDR2 SASEGT. The CDR3 nucleotides read TGTGCCAGCAGGACCCATATCTCTGGAAACACCATATATTTT. Protein product: CASRTHISGNTIYF.

The chain has TRBV5-1 and TRBJ2-1, with 10 positions matching TRBD2. This CDR3 is built from 15 residues. V dropped 4 bases and J dropped 10; count of bases not matched to a gene: 11. The germline V gene encodes CDR1 SGHRS and CDR2 YFSETQ. The CDR3 is CASSGGLAVALEQFF. The CDR3 region has the DNA TGCGCCAGCAGCGGAGGACTAGCGGTGGCCTTGGAGCAGTTCTTC. Looking up the rest from reference TRBV5-1 and TRBJ2-1 gives the full variable domain: KAGVTQTPRYLIKTRGQQVTLSCSPISGHRSVSWYQQTPGQGLQFLFEYFSETQRNKGNFPGRFSGRQFSNSRSEMNVSTLELGDSALYLCASSGGLAVALEQFFGPGTRLTVL.

The chain couples TRBV5-6 to TRBJ1-2, with 9 bases fitting TRBD1. The CDR3 length is 16 residues. V lost 2 bases, J lost 7 bases, and 12 bases stayed unmatched. The germline CDR1 and CDR2 sequences are SGHDT and YYEEEE. The CDR3 DNA reads TGTGCCAGCAGCTTTATCTCTGACAGGGGGAATGGTGGCTACACCTTC. The encoded protein is CASSFISDRGNGGYTF.

The J gene is TRBJ2-3, the V gene TRBV6-4, with TRBD2 identical over 8 bases. The CDR3 is 14 residues long. Germline V lookup: CDR1 MRHNA, CDR2 SNTAGT. J was trimmed by 6 bases and V by 8 bases; bases with no gene match: 10. The CDR3 region is CASSRGARGDTQYF. For the CDR3, the DNA is TGTGCCAGCTCGCGGGGGGCTCGAGGTGATACGCAGTATTTT.

The table lists this clone with a few counts. This chain links TRBV7-2 with TRBJ2-4, with 8 nucleotides matching TRBD1. With V trimmed by 5 bases and J by 2 bases, 5 bases remained unmatched. Germline V gene sequence: CDR1 SGHTA, CDR2 FQGNSA. The CDR3 has 15 residues. The CDR3 here is CASSTRTGTKNIQYF. In DNA, the CDR3 is TGTGCCAGCAGCACCCGGACAGGGACCAAAAACATTCAGTACTTC.

This chain joins TRBV5-5 and TRBJ2-5, with D hard to call. Per germline, CDR1 SGHKS and CDR2 YYEKEE (reference sequence). The CDR3 is 14 residues long. Trimming shortened V by 1 base and J by 5 bases, and 12 bases separated the two germline ends. CDR3 nucleotide sequence: TGTGCCAGCAGCTTGCTGGGCAGCTCCGAGACCCAGTACTTC. Protein: CASSLLGSSETQYF.

As concerns this clone: The same CDR3 arises from other DNA sequences in this sample as well. CDR3: CASSLEGSSGANVLTF. In nucleotides, the CDR3 is TGCGCCAGCAGCTTGGAGGGTAGCTCTGGGGCCAACGTCCTGACTTTC. The chain combines TRBV5-1 with TRBJ2-6, with D unclear. Germline-derived CDR1 and CDR2 are SGHRS and YFSETQ. Trimming took off 0 bases at V and 0 bases at J, with 7 bases between the two ends. CDR3 size: 16 residues.

The gene calls are TRBV7-2 and TRBJ1-4; D gene uncertain. The CDR3 sequence is 15 residues long. Deletions cut 2 bases from V and 2 bases from J, with 9 bases between. Per germline, CDR1 SGHTA and CDR2 FQGNSA. As DNA, the CDR3 is TGTGCCAGCAGCTTATGGTGGGGTACTAATGAAAAACTGTTTTTT. Translating it yields CASSLWWGTNEKLFF.

The chain is built from TRBV25-1 and TRBJ2-3, with D hard to call. The CDR3 runs 13 residues. Trimming took off 1 base at V and 3 bases at J, with 5 bases between the two ends. Germline V gene data show CDR1 as MGHDK and CDR2 as SYGVNS. The CDR3 DNA reads as TGTGCCAGCAGTGAATGGGCAACAGATACGCAGTATTTT. Amino acids: CASSEWATDTQYF. Based on the CDR3 plus reference TRBV25-1 and TRBJ2-3, the full variable domain is EADIYQTPRYLVIGTGKKITLECSQTMGHDKMYWYQQDPGMELHLIHYSYGVNSTEKGDLSSESTVSRIRTEHFPLTLESARPSHTSQYLCASSEWATDTQYFGPGTRLTVL.

CDR3 sequence reads: CASRLRLAGDFPYEQYF. The CDR3, as DNA: TGTGCCAGCAGACTTCGACTAGCGGGGGATTTCCCCTACGAGCAGTACTTC. This chain uses TRBV2 with TRBJ2-7; 12 bases map to TRBD2. Germline CDR1 SNHLY, CDR2 FYNNEI. The CDR3 is made up of 17 amino acids. J gave up 2 bases and V 6 bases, and 11 bases lay outside the gene matches.